This is a list of T cell receptor beta chains from one sample in a study of control samples from healthy donors and cancer patients. Sequencing used immunoSEQ multiplex PCR; TCRdb keeps in-frame clones, though not all of them. The sample lists approximately 17,000 clones; less than 90% were seen once. The sequenced sample was PBMCs. The receptors stem from a man in his sixties with head and neck cancer. The CDR3 runs from the conserved cysteine through the conserved F or W. D genes are given only for firm matches. Clone size is stated in some rows and not others, as once, few, many or a class when expanded.

CDR3: CASSSWDGGQLGGYTF
DNA: TGTGCCAGCAGCTCTTGGGACGGGGGGCAACTGGGAGGCTACACCTTC
size: once
J: TRBJ1-2
D: -
V: TRBV28

CDR3: CASSPRGLNTGELFF
DNA: TGCGCCAGCAGCCCCCGGGGGCTGAACACCGGGGAGCTGTTTTTT
size: -
J: TRBJ2-2
D: -
V: TRBV5-1

CDR3: CASSTTPVVWQYF
DNA: TGTGCCAGCAGTACTACCCCCGTTGTGTGGCAGTACTTC
size: -
J: TRBJ2-7
D: -
V: TRBV7-2

CDR3: CASSLRQSRTGELFF
DNA: TGTGCCAGTAGTCTTCGACAGAGTCGCACCGGGGAGCTGTTTTTT
size: -
J: TRBJ2-2
D: -
V: TRBV19

CDR3: CASSYDQGTGADTQYF
DNA: TGTGCCAGCAGTTACGATCAGGGGACAGGGGCAGATACGCAGTATTTT
size: medium-sized
J: TRBJ2-3
D: TRBD1
V: TRBV6-5

CDR3: CASSVEGFDEQFF
DNA: TGTGCCAGCAGCGTAGAGGGATTTGATGAGCAGTTCTTC
size: -
J: TRBJ2-1
D: -
V: TRBV9

CDR3: CASSLDRATEAFF
DNA: TGTGCCAGCAGCTTGGATAGGGCGACTGAAGCTTTCTTT
size: -
J: TRBJ1-1
D: -
V: TRBV5-6

CDR3: CASRRAALGTDTQYF
DNA: TGTGCCAGCAGAAGAGCAGCATTAGGGACAGATACGCAGTATTTT
size: once
J: TRBJ2-3
D: -
V: TRBV6-5

CDR3: CASSQRTSGRNTGELFF
DNA: TGTGCCAGCAGCCAAAGGACTAGCGGGCGAAACACCGGGGAGCTGTTTTTT
size: -
J: TRBJ2-2
D: TRBD2
V: TRBV3-1/TRBV3-2

CDR3: CASSLRGSGGPYNEQFF
DNA: TGTGCCAGCAGCTTAAGGGGTAGCGGGGGACCCTACAATGAGCAGTTCTTC
size: -
J: TRBJ2-1
D: TRBD2
V: TRBV7-8

CDR3: CASSPRGRPNSPLHF
DNA: TGTGCCAGCAGCCCCCGAGGCAGGCCGAATTCACCCCTCCACTTT
size: -
J: TRBJ1-6
D: -
V: TRBV5-6

CDR3: CASSLDVGVYEQYF
DNA: TGTGCCAGCAGCTTAGATGTCGGAGTCTACGAGCAGTACTTC
size: once
J: TRBJ2-7
D: -
V: TRBV7-2

CDR3: CASSLSRGTDTQYF
DNA: TGTGCCAGCAGCTTAAGTAGGGGCACAGATACGCAGTATTTT
size: -
J: TRBJ2-3
D: -
V: TRBV7-3

CDR3: CASSLGQDHSGANVLTF
DNA: TGTGCCAGCAGTCTCGGACAAGACCACTCTGGGGCCAACGTCCTGACTTTC
size: few
J: TRBJ2-6
D: -
V: TRBV27

CDR3: CASPHSISLDREDRAYEQYF
DNA: TGTGCCTCTCCCCACAGTATATCCCTAGACAGGGAGGATCGGGCCTACGAGCAGTACTTC
size: -
J: TRBJ2-7
D: -
V: TRBV19

CDR3: CASSLLVSGAGNEQFF
DNA: TGTGCCAGCAGCTTGTTGGTTAGCGGGGCGGGGAATGAGCAGTTCTTC
size: few
J: TRBJ2-1
D: TRBD2
V: TRBV5-5

CDR3: CATSRGWQDHGYTF
DNA: TGTGCCACCAGCCGAGGATGGCAGGATCATGGCTACACCTTC
size: -
J: TRBJ1-2
D: -
V: TRBV15

CDR3: CASRPTGQGTGNTIYF
DNA: TGTGCCAGTAGACCTACAGGACAGGGGACTGGAAACACCATATATTTT
size: -
J: TRBJ1-3
D: TRBD1
V: TRBV19

CDR3: CASSTRQGVEKLFF
DNA: TGTGCCAGCAGCACTCGACAGGGCGTGGAAAAACTGTTTTTT
size: -
J: TRBJ1-4
D: TRBD1
V: TRBV13

CDR3: CATSSGGTAAYEQYF
DNA: TGTGCCACCAGCAGTGGAGGGACAGCTGCTTACGAGCAGTACTTC
size: -
J: TRBJ2-7
D: -
V: TRBV15